Below, 7 T cell receptor beta chains from the same sample are listed, as sequenced in a study of Tregs in tolerant kidney transplant recipients. Libraries were prepared by immunoSEQ multiplex PCR; TCRdb keeps only in-frame clonotypes and omits some of them. This sample has more than 70,000 clones, with roughly nine tenths found just once. Related graft donors supplied nonmyeloablative bone marrow transplants, and mixed chimerism was transient. The specimen comprised CD4+ T cells from blood (PBMCs), sampled 24 months after the transplant. The receptors were gathered from a human patient who received a combined kidney and bone marrow transplant. Part of the T cells may come from the graft donor.

This sequence joins TRBV2 and TRBJ2-5; D is possibly TRBD2 (5 bases). The CDR3 is made up of 15 amino acids. Germline lookup yields CDR1 SNHLY and CDR2 FYNNEI. The V end lost 6 bases, the J end lost 5 bases, and 19 bases lay between the germline ends. The CDR3, as DNA: TGTGCCAGCAGCCACTCCGGGGAACAAAAGGAGACCCAGTACTTC. Its protein product is CASSHSGEQKETQYF. Together with reference TRBV2 and TRBJ2-5, the CDR3 gives the full variable domain: EPEVTQTPSHQVTQMGQEVILRCVPISNHLYFYWYRQILGQKVEFLVSFYNNEISEKSEIFDDQFSVERPDGSNFTLKIRSTKLEDSAMYFCASSHSGEQKETQYFGPGTRLLVL.

The V and J genes are TRBV19 and TRBJ1-2; 9 positions match TRBD1. Germline V CDR1 and CDR2: LNHDA, SQIVND (reference sequence). This CDR3 is 13 amino acids long. V trimming: 7 bases; J trimming: 4 bases; junction bases outside the gene matches: 4. CDR3 DNA sequence: TGTGCCAGTAACAGGGGGCCAGGCTATGGCTACACCTTC. It codes for CASNRGPGYGYTF.

The gene calls are TRBV4-2 and TRBJ2-3; 12 bases align to TRBD2. This CDR3 has 16 amino acids. After removal of 1 base from V and 2 bases from J, the junction contained 1 base not matched to a gene. The germline CDR1 and CDR2 sequences are LGHNA and YNFKEQ. CDR3 sequence: CASSQGTSGDTDTQYF. The CDR3 DNA is TGTGCCAGCAGCCAAGGGACTAGCGGGGACACAGATACGCAGTATTTT.

The gene calls are TRBV27 and TRBJ1-1; D unresolved. Germline V gene sequence: CDR1 MNHEY, CDR2 SMNVEV (reference sequence). V was pared by 4 bases and J by 1 base, with 19 bases between. The length of the CDR3 is 17 residues. CDR3 nucleotide sequence: TGTGCCAGCAGTTCACTCTTTAAGGCCAGCGGGAACACTGAAGCTTTCTTT. It codes for CASSSLFKASGNTEAFF.

V is TRBV9 and J is TRBJ2-7; 13 nucleotides match TRBD2. Germline V gene data show CDR1 as SGDLS and CDR2 as YYNGEE. V was clipped by 4 bases and J by 5 bases; unmatched bases: 12. The CDR3 contains 17 residues. CDR3 nucleotides: TGTGCCAGCAGCCCCCCCCCGACTAGCGGGAGGCAGAACGAGCAGTACTTC. Its protein product is CASSPPPTSGRQNEQYF.

This chain uses TRBV5-1 with TRBJ2-1; possible D gene TRBD2, 5 bases. V was cut by 5 bases and J by 9 bases, with 21 bases left in between. This CDR3 region has 15 residues. Per the germline V gene, CDR1 is SGHRS and CDR2 is YFSETQ. The CDR3 region is CASSLPGRESGEQFF. CDR3 bases: TGCGCCAGCAGTCTCCCCGGTAGGGAGTCCGGTGAGCAGTTCTTC.

This clone was picked up one time. This chain connects TRBV5-1 to TRBJ1-1; TRBD1 might be the D (6 bases). Trimming left V 5 bases short and J 6 bases short, with 17 bases between. The germline CDR1 and CDR2 sequences are SGHRS and YFSETQ. The CDR3 length is 14 residues. CDR3 DNA sequence: TGCGCCAGCAGTCCAGGGGTTTATGACGCTGAAGCTTTCTTT. Translated: CASSPGVYDAEAFF.